Given below is one T cell receptor (beta chain) in context. The record originates from a study of T-cell memory formation after mild COVID-19. Study-level background: TCR clusters largely stayed donor specific.

From the 5' RACE reads, TCRdb called clonotypes with MiXCR, one entry per CDR3 protein. The table has 550,000 to 700,000 distinct CDR3 sequences, roughly 18% seen once. Trimming cost V 8 bases and J 5 bases; bases outside gene matches: 11. The CDR3 has 15 residues. CDR1 is LNHDA, CDR2 SQIVND, per germline (reference sequence). The rearrangement joins TRBV19 to TRBJ2-7; TRBD2 matches at 11 bases. The sample comprised PBMCs or a T cell subset sorted from them (not recorded which). The sequence derives from an adult woman who had mild COVID-19 (a few samples of this study predate the infection). Cell type and time point are not known. CDR3 residues: CASQYIAGGPDEQYF. The CDR3 coding sequence is TGTGCCAGTCAGTATATAGCGGGAGGGCCCGACGAGCAGTACTTC.